The sequence of this TCR beta chain was determined in a study of technical replicates of blood from a handful of donors. Data came from immunoSEQ multiplex PCR; TCRdb stores just in-frame clones and leaves some out. The table lists roughly 72,000 clones, approximately 93% of them singletons. V gave up 8 bases and J gave up 0 bases; unmatched junction bases: 6. Germline CDR1 MNHEY, CDR2 SMNVEV (reference sequence). The CDR3 has 14 residues. This TCR derives from a human donor in good health. This chain joins TRBV27 and TRBJ1-1; 7 bases are shared with TRBD1. Sequencing was carried out using T cells isolated from PBMCs. Here the CDR3 DNA reads TGTGCCAGCCAAGGGGGCATCATGAACACTGAAGCTTTCTTT. This encodes CASQGGIMNTEAFF.